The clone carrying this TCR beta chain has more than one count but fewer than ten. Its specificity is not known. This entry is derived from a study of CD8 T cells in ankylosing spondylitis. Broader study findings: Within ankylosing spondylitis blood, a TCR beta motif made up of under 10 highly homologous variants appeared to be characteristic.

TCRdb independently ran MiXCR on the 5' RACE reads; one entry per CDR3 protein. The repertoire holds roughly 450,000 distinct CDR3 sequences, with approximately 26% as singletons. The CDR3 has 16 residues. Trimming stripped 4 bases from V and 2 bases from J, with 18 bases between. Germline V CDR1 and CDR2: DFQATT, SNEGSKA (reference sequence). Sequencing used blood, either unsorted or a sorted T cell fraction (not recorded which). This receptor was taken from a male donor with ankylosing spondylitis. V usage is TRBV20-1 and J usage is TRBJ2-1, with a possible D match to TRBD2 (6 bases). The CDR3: CSANPARGGTYNEQFF. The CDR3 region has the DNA TGCAGTGCTAATCCTGCGAGGGGCGGGACCTACAATGAGCAGTTCTTC.